The source of this T cell receptor (beta chain) is a study of technical replicates of blood from a few donors. Profiling relied on immunoSEQ multiplex PCR, and the TCRdb table lists in-frame clones only, not all of them. In the table there are tens of thousands of clones, roughly 93% of which are singletons. This CDR3 has 15 amino acids. Between the trimmed V and J ends, which lost 6 bases and 0 bases, there was a span of 12 bases. The germline V gene has CDR1 LNHDA and CDR2 SQIVND (reference sequence). The receptor was derived from a human donor in good health. The chain recombines TRBV19 with TRBJ2-4; no firm D call. Source material: T cells isolated from PBMCs. In DNA form, the CDR3 reads TGTGCCAGTAGACATCGGCGACTAGCCAAAAACATTCAGTACTTC. Encoded protein: CASRHRRLAKNIQYF. Complete variable domain (other parts from reference TRBV19 and TRBJ2-4): DGGITQSPKYLFRKEGQNVTLSCEQNLNHDAMYWYRQDPGQGLRLIYYSQIVNDFQKGDIAEGYSVSREKKESFPLTVTSAQKNPTAFYLCASRHRRLAKNIQYFGAGTRLSVL.